This record concerns one T cell receptor (beta chain) sequence. The data derive from a study of blood T cell repertoires in COVID-19. About the study: Samples representing acute and convalescent COVID-19 were sourced from the United States, Italy and Spain.

The CDR3 spans 17 residues. CDR1 is KGHDR, CDR2 SFDVKD, per germline. V lost 3 bases and J 0 bases, leaving 14 bases between the germline ends. Clones were read by immunoSEQ multiplex PCR, and TCRdb kept only the in-frame ones, dropping some. In the table there are roughly 250,000 clones, approximately 90% of which are singletons. Sequencing input: peripheral blood. The rearrangement uses TRBV24-1 and TRBJ1-5; TRBD1 might be the D (6 bases). This sequence was found in a woman aged 40-49 years who had recovered from COVID-19. CDR3 in amino acids: CATSDTGTGHSNQPQHF. In nucleotides, the CDR3 is TGTGCCACCAGTGATACGGGTACGGGACATAGCAATCAGCCCCAGCATTTT.